The 2 T cell receptor beta chains in this list originate from one sample, sequenced in a study of human T cells and chemical hapten exposure. TCRdb re-called the RACE reads with MiXCR, one entry per CDR3 protein. The data contain under 110,000 distinct CDR3 sequences, 10% to 15% of them singletons. As to time point: pre-sensitization, week 0. The sample's treatment: therapeutic diphenylcyclopropenone sensitization with weekly scalp DPC. The sample consisted of whole blood, taken in connection with sensitization to the hapten diphenylcyclopropenone (DPC). The source is a woman between 45 and 60 years old with alopecia areata. Some clones in this sample may be carry-over from other donors' samples.

This chain connects TRBV27 to TRBJ2-7, with D possibly TRBD1 on 5 matching bases. Germline V lookup: CDR1 MNHEY, CDR2 SMNVEV (reference sequence). CDR3 length: 13 residues. V lost 6 bases and J lost 5, with 14 bases in between. The CDR3 here is CASSPGFHNEQYF. Here the CDR3 DNA reads TGTGCCAGCAGCCCAGGGTTCCATAACGAGCAGTACTTC.

Only a few counts were recorded for this clonotype. The chain recombines TRBV2 with TRBJ1-5; 9 nucleotides match TRBD1. V dropped 6 bases and J dropped 6; count of bases not matched to a gene: 3. Germline V gene data show CDR1 as SNHLY and CDR2 as FYNNEI. This CDR3 has 13 residues. The CDR3 nucleotides are TGTGCCAGCAGACAGGGGGCTTCTCAGCCCCAGCATTTT. Its protein product is CASRQGASQPQHF.